Described below is a single T cell receptor (beta chain) sequence and its context. No antigen is known for it. The sample is drawn from a study of a mutant IDH1 vaccine in newly diagnosed glioma. Across the study: Patients' prior therapy spanned radiotherapy, temozolomide, or both; most underwent both.

Measured with immunoSEQ multiplex PCR; TCRdb has only the in-frame clones, and not every one. There are 70,000 to 95,000 clones in the sample; about 85% occur only once, and over 0.6% lies in the top ten. Time point given: week 23, last vaccination. With topical imiquimod, each dose of the vaccine consisted of 300 ug of mutant IDH1 20-mer peptide. The V gene's germline CDR1 is LGHNA and CDR2 YNFKEQ. CDR3 size: 15 residues. V gave up 4 bases and J gave up 6 bases; unmatched junction bases: 9. The receptor was derived from a woman between 45 and 65 years old with glioma. V usage is TRBV4-2 and J usage is TRBJ1-1; 9 nucleotides align to TRBD1. The sample consisted of PBMCs, taken from a glioma patient whose treatment included an IDH1 peptide vaccine. The CDR3 bases are TGTGCCAGCAGCCCACCGGGACAGGGCTACGCTGAAGCTTTCTTT. This sequence encodes CASSPPGQGYAEAFF.